This T cell receptor (beta chain) was identified during a study of shared clonotypes between healthy human individuals. Data came from immunoSEQ multiplex PCR; TCRdb stores just in-frame clones and leaves some out. The sample includes about 2.1 million clones, about 93% of them seen just once. The CDR3 runs to 17 residues. The germline V gene has CDR1 LNHDA and CDR2 SQIVND (reference sequence). Trimming took 5 bases from V and 6 from J; bases not matched to a gene: 16. In the naive CD8 group, cells lacked CD45RO and were positively selected for CCR7, so terminally differentiated effector memory CD45RA+ cells were left out.

V gene TRBV19 combines with J gene TRBJ2-7, with TRBD2 matching 10 bases. Specimen: naive CD8+ T cells from PBMCs. The sequence was obtained from a man between 18 and 29 years old in good health. Some clones in this sample may be carry-over from other donors' samples. The CDR3 spells CASSPLAIAGGLLEQYF. The CDR3 nucleotides are TGTGCCAGTAGTCCCCTCGCCATAGCGGGAGGCCTTCTCGAGCAGTACTTC. The full variable domain, completed using reference TRBV19 and TRBJ2-7, is DGGITQSPKYLFRKEGQNVTLSCEQNLNHDAMYWYRQDPGQGLRLIYYSQIVNDFQKGDIAEGYSVSREKKESFPLTVTSAQKNPTAFYLCASSPLAIAGGLLEQYFGPGTRLTVT.